Listed below are T cell receptor beta chains from one sample, sequenced in a study of tumor-infiltrating lymphocytes in primary liver carcinoma. MiXCR, run by TCRdb on the multiplex PCR reads, gives a single entry per CDR3 protein. The repertoire holds fewer than 350,000 distinct CDR3 sequences, with about 65% as singletons. Sequencing input: peripheral blood. The origin of the receptors is a man aged 40-55 years with primary liver carcinoma and hepatitis B virus infection. CDR3s include the opening cysteine and the closing phenylalanine or tryptophan. Fields, in order: clone size, V gene, D gene, J gene, CDR3 protein, CDR3 DNA. A D gene is named only where the DNA matches it firmly. Size is omitted from some rows. Given values are once, few, many or a class for expanded clones.

.	TRBV7-6	.	TRBJ2-7	CASSLAPLTPGEQYF	TGTGCCAGCAGCTTAGCGCCGTTGACCCCAGGGGAGCAGTACTTC
few	TRBV10-3	TRBD2	TRBJ2-3	CAIGRGASTDTQYF	TGTGCCATCGGGAGGGGCGCTAGCACAGATACGCAGTATTTT
.	TRBV11-2	.	TRBJ2-5	CASSSDETRYF	TGTGCCAGCAGCTCCGATGAGACCCGTTACTTC
.	TRBV5-4	.	TRBJ2-3	CASRYRDEDTQYF	TGTGCCAGCAGATACCGGGACGAAGATACGCAGTATTTT
many	TRBV11-2	.	TRBJ2-7	CASSPDRTSYEQYF	TGTGCCAGCAGCCCCGACCGGACTTCCTACGAGCAGTACTTC
.	TRBV11-2	.	TRBJ1-5	CASSGRADNHPQHF	TGTGCAAGCAGCGGGCGGGCGGACAATCATCCCCAGCATTTT
.	TRBV4-2	TRBD1	TRBJ1-1	CVSSAGQGDTETFF	TGTGTCAGCAGTGCTGGACAGGGGGACACTGAAACTTTCTTT
few	TRBV28	.	TRBJ1-5	CASSTGRRNQPQHF	TGTGCCAGCAGTACAGGGAGGCGCAATCAGCCCCAGCATTTT
.	TRBV5-4	TRBD2	TRBJ2-1	CASIIGLAGSNEQFF	TGTGCCAGCATCATCGGACTAGCGGGAAGCAATGAGCAGTTCTTC
.	TRBV4-2	TRBD2	TRBJ2-2	CANSQRDSDTGELFF	TGTGCCAACAGCCAGCGGGACTCGGACACCGGGGAGCTGTTTTTT
many	TRBV29-1	TRBD2	TRBJ2-5	CSVGLAGGQETQYF	TGCAGCGTTGGACTAGCGGGAGGTCAAGAGACCCAGTACTTC
.	TRBV6-2/TRBV6-3	.	TRBJ2-1	CVSSLDRREQFF	TGTGTCAGCAGTCTTGACAGACGTGAGCAGTTTTTC
.	TRBV5-7	.	TRBJ2-7	CASRFPGTSSYEQYF	TGTGCCAGCAGATTTCCCGGGACCAGCTCCTACGAGCAGTACTTC
.	TRBV6-1	.	TRBJ2-5	CASSGGGETQYF	TGTGCCAGCAGTGGAGGGGGGGAGACCCAGTACTTC
few	TRBV30	.	TRBJ2-5	CAWSGGGLETQYF	TGTGCCTGGAGTGGGGGGGGGCTGGAGACCCAGTACTTC
many	TRBV5-4	.	TRBJ2-5	CASSLEQTQYF	TGTGCCAGCAGCTTGGAGCAGACCCAGTACTTC
.	TRBV5-4	.	TRBJ2-5	CASSLDGSERQETQYF	TGTGCCAGCAGCTTGGATGGTAGCGAACGACAAGAGACCCAGTACTTC
many	TRBV10-3	.	TRBJ2-1	CAISGYNEQFF	TGTGCCATCAGCGGTTACAATGAGCAGTTCTTC
once	TRBV4-1	TRBD2	TRBJ2-7	CASSLAVAGDEQYF	TGCGCCAGCAGCCTAGCGGTAGCGGGAGACGAGCAGTACTTC
many	TRBV11-1	.	TRBJ2-7	CASRLDSYEQYF	TGTGCCAGCAGATTGGACAGCTACGAGCAGTACTTC
.	TRBV6-5	TRBD1	TRBJ1-4	CASSHPGQGKEKLYF	TGTGCCAGCAGTCACCCGGGACAGGGGAAGGAAAAACTTTATTTT
few	TRBV27	.	TRBJ2-7	CASSLSRTSYEQYF	TGTGCCAGCAGTTTATCACGGACCTCCTACGAGCAGTACTTC
.	TRBV12-3/TRBV12-4	.	TRBJ2-7	CASSTSTDSCEQYF	TGTGCCAGCAGCACGTCGACGGACTCCTGCGAGCAGTACTTC
.	TRBV11-2	.	TRBJ2-1	CASSLADSSSYNEQPF	TGTGCCAGCAGCTTAGCGGACTCAAGCTCCTACAATGAGCAGCCCTTC
.	TRBV11-2	TRBD1	TRBJ2-2	CVSNQPGTGGTGELFF	TGTGTCAGCAACCAACCTGGGACAGGGGGAACCGGGGAGCTGTTTTTT
.	TRBV10-3	TRBD1	TRBJ1-2	CATREGQGPRGGYTF	TGTGCCACCAGAGAAGGACAGGGGCCCAGGGGTGGCTACACCTTC
.	TRBV12-3/TRBV12-4	TRBD1	TRBJ1-2	CASSSGQGNYGYTF	TGTGCCAGCAGTTCGGGACAGGGCAACTATGGCTACACCTTC
.	TRBV5-4	TRBD2	TRBJ2-3	CASSYTSSGNLHF	TGTGCCAGCAGCTATACTTCTAGCGGGAATTTGCATTTT
.	TRBV18	TRBD1	TRBJ1-3	CASSPGQFSSGNTIYF	TGTGCCAGCTCACCGGGACAGTTTTCTTCGGGAAACACCATATATTTT
few	TRBV29-1	TRBD2	TRBJ2-3	CSVEDQGLASGRVRDTQYF	TGCAGCGTTGAAGATCAAGGTCTGGCTAGCGGGAGGGTGAGAGATACGCAGTATTTT
.	TRBV7-2	TRBD2	TRBJ2-7	CASSQGTSGSHEQYF	TGTGCCAGCAGCCAAGGGACTAGCGGGAGCCACGAGCAGTACTTC
.	TRBV11-2	.	TRBJ2-7	CASSPFLRGDGNPYEQYF	TGTGCCAGCAGCCCATTCCTCAGGGGGGACGGTAACCCCTACGAGCAGTACTTC
few	TRBV6-1	TRBD1	TRBJ1-1	CASRKDPGGGLATEAFF	TGTGCCAGCAGGAAAGACCCAGGGGGTGGGCTGGCCACTGAAGCTTTCTTT
.	TRBV12-3/TRBV12-4	TRBD2	TRBJ2-1	CASRGLAGTHNEQFF	TGTGCCAGCAGGGGACTAGCAGGTACCCACAATGAGCAGTTCTTC
few	TRBV10-2	TRBD1	TRBJ2-5	CASSDRGKLETQYF	TGCGCCAGCAGTGACAGGGGGAAGTTGGAGACCCAGTACTTC
.	TRBV11-2	.	TRBJ1-1	CGSSLDGVGASNTEAFF	TGTGGCAGCAGCTTAGATGGAGTCGGGGCCTCGAACACTGAAGCTTTCTTT
.	TRBV28	TRBD1	TRBJ1-2	CASSSTGQGDYGYTF	TGTGCCAGCAGTTCAACGGGACAGGGGGACTATGGCTACACCTTC
.	TRBV11-2	TRBD1	TRBJ1-2	CASIGQGEYGHTF	TGTGCCAGCATAGGACAGGGGGAATATGGCCACACCTTC
few	TRBV2	.	TRBJ2-5	CASSEVVETQYF	TGTGCCAGCAGTGAGGTGGTAGAGACCCAGTACTTC
few	TRBV10-2	TRBD2	TRBJ2-3	CVSSGGTSGRTDTQYF	TGCGTCAGCAGTGGCGGGACTAGCGGTCGCACAGATACGCAGTATTTT
few	TRBV12-3/TRBV12-4	TRBD2	TRBJ2-1	CASKLAGVGDFADNEQFF	TGTGCCAGCAAACTAGCGGGAGTTGGGGACTTTGCGGACAATGAGCAGTTCTTC
.	TRBV11-2	TRBD2	TRBJ2-1	CVSSSLAGSSYNEQFF	TGTGTCAGCAGTTCTCTAGCGGGATCATCCTACAATGAGCAGTTCTTC
once	TRBV6-6	.	TRBJ1-2	CASFGQTAGRNDGYTF	TGTGCCAGCTTTGGTCAGACGGCAGGCCGTAATGATGGCTACACCTTC
.	TRBV11-2	.	TRBJ2-3	CTISPRAVTDTQYF	TGTACCATCAGCCCCCGGGCAGTTACAGATACGCAGTATTTT
.	TRBV5-1	TRBD1	TRBJ1-2	CASSFLGQSYGYTF	TGCGCCAGCAGCTTCTTGGGACAGAGCTATGGCTACACCTTT
few	TRBV5-4	.	TRBJ2-5	CASSLASQQETQYF	TGTGCCAGCAGCTTGGCCAGTCAGCAAGAGACCCAGTACTTC
.	TRBV11-2	.	TRBJ1-2	CASSLVARTVGQGYTF	TGTGCCAGCAGCTTAGTGGCCCGGACAGTGGGTCAAGGCTACACCTTC
many	TRBV12-3/TRBV12-4	.	TRBJ2-7	CASSRTTYEQYF	TGTGCCAGCAGCAGGACAACCTACGAGCAGTACTTC
few	TRBV4-1	.	TRBJ2-6	CASSQAGLSGANVLTF	TGCGCCAGCAGCCAAGCGGGACTCTCTGGGGCCAACGTCCTGACTTTC
.	TRBV28	TRBD1	TRBJ2-7	CASNVPGQGTYEQYF	TGTGCCAGCAATGTTCCGGGACAGGGGACCTACGAGCAGTACTTC
few	TRBV30	.	TRBJ2-7	CAWGEQYF	TGTGCCTGGGGTGAGCAGTACTTC
many	TRBV12-3/TRBV12-4	.	TRBJ1-2	CASSFSEPYGYTF	TGTGCCAGCAGTTTCTCGGAACCCTATGGCTACACCTTC
few	TRBV6-5	.	TRBJ1-6	CASSYLDLGSPLHF	TGTGCCAGCAGTTACCTGGATTTAGGTTCACCCCTCCACTTT
.	TRBV11-2	TRBD2	TRBJ2-3	CACRPQAGGTDTQYF	TGTGCCTGCAGGCCTCAAGCGGGAGGTACGGATACGCAGTATTTT
.	TRBV19	.	TRBJ2-1	CATTSSGAPYNEQFF	TGTGCCACCACATCGTCGGGGGCCCCCTACAATGAGCAGTTCTTC
.	TRBV11-2	TRBD2	TRBJ2-1	CAASSGTSGRIDEHFF	TGTGCCGCTTCCTCCGGGACAAGCGGGAGGATAGATGAGCACTTCTTC
few	TRBV7-9	.	TRBJ2-5	CASSLGDRDRTQYF	TGTGCCAGCAGCTTAGGGGATAGGGATAGGACCCAGTACTTC
.	TRBV11-2	.	TRBJ2-2	CASSLAVEFRAGELFF	TGCGCCAGCAGCTTAGCAGTGGAGTTCAGAGCCGGGGAGCTGTTTTTT
.	TRBV10-3	.	TRBJ2-5	CAISEGMIAANTETLYF	TGTGCGATCAGTGAGGGAATGATAGCGGCAAATACAGAGACCCTGTACTTC